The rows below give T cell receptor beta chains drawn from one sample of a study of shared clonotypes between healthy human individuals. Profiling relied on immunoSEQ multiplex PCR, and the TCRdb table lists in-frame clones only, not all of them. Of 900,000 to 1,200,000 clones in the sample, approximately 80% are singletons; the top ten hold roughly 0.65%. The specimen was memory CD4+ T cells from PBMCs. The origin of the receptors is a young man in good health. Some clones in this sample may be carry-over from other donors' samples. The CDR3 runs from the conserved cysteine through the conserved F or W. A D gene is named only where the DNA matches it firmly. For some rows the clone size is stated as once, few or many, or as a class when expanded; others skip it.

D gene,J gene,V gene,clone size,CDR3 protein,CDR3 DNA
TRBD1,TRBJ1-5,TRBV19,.,CASSKTGETQPQHF,TGTGCCAGTAGTAAAACAGGGGAGACTCAGCCCCAGCATTTT
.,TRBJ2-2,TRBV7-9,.,CASSWRPPDTGELFF,TGTGCCAGCAGCTGGCGACCCCCGGACACCGGGGAGCTGTTTTTT
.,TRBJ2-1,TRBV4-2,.,CASSQERGRSNEQFF,TGTGCCAGCAGCCAAGAGAGAGGGAGGAGTAATGAGCAGTTCTTC
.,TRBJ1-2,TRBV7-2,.,CASSLDLLVDYGYTF,TGTGCCAGCAGCTTAGACCTGTTAGTTGACTATGGCTACACCTTC
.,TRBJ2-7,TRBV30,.,CAWSDTLLVYF,TGTGCCTGGAGTGACACCCTACTAGTGTACTTC
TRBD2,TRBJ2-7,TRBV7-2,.,CASSLGGAGGFTLSYEQYF,TGTGCCAGCAGCTTAGGGGGAGCGGGAGGGTTTACTCTCTCCTACGAGCAGTACTTC
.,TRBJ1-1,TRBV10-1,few,CASSDAGDTEAFF,TGCGCCAGCAGTGATGCGGGGGACACTGAAGCTTTCTTT
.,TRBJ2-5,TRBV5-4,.,CASSLPGSQETQYF,TGTGCCAGCAGCTTGCCCGGGAGCCAAGAGACCCAGTACTTC
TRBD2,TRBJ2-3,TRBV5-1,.,CASRTSGTGADTQYF,TGCGCCAGCCGAACTAGCGGGACTGGCGCAGATACGCAGTATTTT
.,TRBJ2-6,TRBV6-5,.,CASSYDGAGANVLTF,TGTGCCAGCAGTTACGACGGGGCTGGGGCCAACGTCCTGACTTTC
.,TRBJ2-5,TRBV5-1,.,CASSLVYRGETQYF,TGCGCCAGCAGCTTGGTTTATCGTGGGGAGACCCAGTACTTC
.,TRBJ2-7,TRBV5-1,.,CASSLVPGETYEQYF,TGCGCCAGCAGCTTGGTGCCAGGGGAGACCTACGAGCAGTACTTC
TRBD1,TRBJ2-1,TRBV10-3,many,CATRTGGVNNEQFF,TGTGCCACGAGGACAGGGGGCGTTAACAATGAGCAGTTCTTC
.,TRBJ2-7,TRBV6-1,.,CASSEGIGGNF,TGTGCCAGCAGTGAGGGGATTGGCGGGAACTTC
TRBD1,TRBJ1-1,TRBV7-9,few,CAIYFQQGENTEAFF,TGTGCCATCTACTTTCAACAGGGGGAGAACACTGAAGCTTTCTTT
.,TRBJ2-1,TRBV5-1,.,CASSLAYPGYNEQFF,TGCGCCAGCAGCTTGGCCTACCCGGGTTACAATGAGCAGTTCTTC
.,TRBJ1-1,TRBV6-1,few,CASSAIQNTEAFF,TGTGCCAGCAGTGCCATACAGAACACTGAAGCTTTCTTT
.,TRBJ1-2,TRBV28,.,CASSRGQGWGYTF,TGTGCCAGCAGTCGGGGCCAGGGTTGGGGCTACACCTTC
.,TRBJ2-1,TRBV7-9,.,CASEVDSKSSYNEQFF,TGTGCCAGCGAGGTAGACAGCAAGAGCTCCTACAATGAGCAGTTCTTC
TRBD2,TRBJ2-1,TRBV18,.,CASSPIAGVGNEQFF,TGTGCCAGCTCACCAATAGCGGGAGTCGGGAATGAGCAGTTCTTC
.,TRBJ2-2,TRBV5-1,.,CASSSIIGAMNTGELFF,TGCGCCAGCAGCTCCATTATAGGCGCGATGAACACCGGGGAGCTGTTTTTT
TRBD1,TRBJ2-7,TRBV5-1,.,CASGNLRQGDTYEQYF,TGCGCCAGCGGCAACCTCCGACAGGGTGATACCTACGAGCAGTACTTC
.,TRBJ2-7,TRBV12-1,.,CASSFAGQESGLAGYEQYF,TGTGCCAGCAGCTTCGCGGGACAGGAATCTGGACTAGCGGGTTACGAGCAGTACTTC
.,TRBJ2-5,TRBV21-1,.,CASSKEAGPSSETQYF,TGTGCCAGCAGCAAAGAGGCAGGGCCCTCAAGCGAGACCCAGTACTTC
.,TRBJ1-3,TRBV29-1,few,CSVEGHFSGNTIYF,TGCAGCGTTGAGGGACACTTCTCTGGAAACACCATATATTTT
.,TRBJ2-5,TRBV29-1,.,CSVELARREQYF,TGCAGCGTTGAACTAGCGCGTCGGGAGCAGTACTTC
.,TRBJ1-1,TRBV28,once,CASRERQTEAFF,TGTGCCAGCAGAGAGCGACAAACCGAAGCTTTCTTT
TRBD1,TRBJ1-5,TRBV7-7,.,CASRPTGGEWQPQHF,TGTGCCAGCAGACCGACAGGGGGCGAGTGGCAGCCCCAGCATTTT
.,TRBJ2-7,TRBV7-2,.,CASSLESLGGSYEQYF,TGTGCCAGCAGCTTAGAGAGCCTGGGCGGGTCCTACGAGCAGTACTTC
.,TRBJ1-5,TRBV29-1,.,CSVAVVDPNQPQHF,TGCAGCGTTGCAGTGGTAGACCCCAATCAGCCCCAGCATTTT
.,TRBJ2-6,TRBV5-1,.,CASSPGSGANVLTF,TGCGCCAGCAGCCCGGGATCTGGGGCCAACGTCCTGACTTTC
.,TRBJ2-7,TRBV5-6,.,CASSFTLRGSNSYEQYF,TGTGCCAGCAGCTTCACATTACGGGGGTCAAACTCCTACGAGCAGTACTTC
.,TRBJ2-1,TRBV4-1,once,CASRDPRVRTGNNEQFF,TGCGCCAGCAGAGACCCCCGGGTGCGGACCGGAAACAATGAGCAGTTCTTC
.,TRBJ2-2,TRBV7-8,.,CASSLTVEMNTGELFF,TGTGCCAGCAGCTTGACAGTAGAGATGAACACCGGGGAGCTGTTTTTT
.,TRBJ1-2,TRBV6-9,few,CASSSGRGYGYTF,TGTGCCAGCAGTTCCGGGAGAGGCTATGGCTACACCTTC
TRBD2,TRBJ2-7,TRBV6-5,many,CASSRSGRTNEQYF,TGTGCCAGCAGCCGTAGCGGGAGAACCAACGAGCAGTACTTC
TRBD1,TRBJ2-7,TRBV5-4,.,CASSLGDSNYEQYF,TGTGCCAGCAGTCTGGGGGACAGTAACTACGAGCAGTACTTC
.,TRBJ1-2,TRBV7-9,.,CASSPDRDYGYTF,TGTGCCAGCAGTCCTGACAGAGACTATGGCTACACCTTC
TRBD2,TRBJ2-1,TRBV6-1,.,CASRELAGVYNEQFF,TGTGCCAGCAGAGAACTAGCGGGAGTGTACAATGAGCAGTTCTTC
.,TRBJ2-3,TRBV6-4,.,CASSQQGPDTQYF,TGTGCCAGCAGCCAACAGGGACCAGATACGCAGTATTTT
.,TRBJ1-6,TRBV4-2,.,CASSLGGGGSPLHF,TGTGCCAGCAGCCTAGGCGGGGGGGGTTCACCCCTCCACTTT
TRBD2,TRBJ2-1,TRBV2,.,CASSSGTSGRTLAQFF,TGTGCCAGCAGTAGTGGGACTAGCGGGAGGACTTTGGCGCAGTTCTTC
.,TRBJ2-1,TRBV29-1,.,CSAIGLHNEQFF,TGCAGCGCTATAGGACTCCACAATGAGCAGTTCTTC
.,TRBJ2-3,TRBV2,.,CASRPPRRGLTDTQYF,TGTGCCAGCAGACCCCCCCGGCGGGGGCTCACCGATACGCAGTATTTT
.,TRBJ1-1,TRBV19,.,CASSIRGVLLDRNTEAFF,TGTGCCAGTAGTATAAGAGGGGTCCTGCTGGATAGGAACACTGAAGCTTTCTTT
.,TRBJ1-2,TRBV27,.,CASSLGAGRGGYTF,TGTGCCAGCAGTTTAGGGGCAGGGAGAGGGGGCTACACCTTC
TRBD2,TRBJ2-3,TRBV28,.,CASSLAGGRDTQYF,TGTGCCAGCTCCTTGGCGGGAGGGCGGGATACGCAGTATTTT
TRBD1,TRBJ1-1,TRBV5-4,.,CASSLPDRGNTEAFF,TGTGCCAGCAGCTTGCCCGACAGGGGGAACACTGAAGCTTTCTTT
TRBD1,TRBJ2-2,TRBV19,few,CASSWGQGTPGELFF,TGTGCCAGTAGTTGGGGACAGGGGACTCCCGGGGAGCTGTTTTTT
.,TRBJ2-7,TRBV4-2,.,CASRQEGRGAGEQYF,TGTGCCAGCAGACAAGAGGGCCGGGGGGCGGGCGAGCAGTACTTC
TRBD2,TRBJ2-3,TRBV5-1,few,CASSPGLAGADTQYF,TGCGCCAGCAGCCCGGGACTAGCGGGAGCAGATACGCAGTATTTT